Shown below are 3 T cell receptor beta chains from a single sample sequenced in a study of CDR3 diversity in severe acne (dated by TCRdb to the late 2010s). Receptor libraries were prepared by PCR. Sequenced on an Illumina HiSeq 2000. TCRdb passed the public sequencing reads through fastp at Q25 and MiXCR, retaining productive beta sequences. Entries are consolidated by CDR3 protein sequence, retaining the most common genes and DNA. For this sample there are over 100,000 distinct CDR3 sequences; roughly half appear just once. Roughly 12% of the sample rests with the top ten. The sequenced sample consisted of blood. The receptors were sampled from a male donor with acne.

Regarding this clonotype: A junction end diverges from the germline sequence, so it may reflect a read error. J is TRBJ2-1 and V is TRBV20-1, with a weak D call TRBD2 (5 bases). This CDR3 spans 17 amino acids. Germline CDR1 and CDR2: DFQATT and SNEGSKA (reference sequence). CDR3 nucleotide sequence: TGCAGTGCTAGAGATCTTGCCGGACTGTGCTCCTACGATGAGCAGTTCTTC. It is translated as CSARDLAGLCSYDEQFF.

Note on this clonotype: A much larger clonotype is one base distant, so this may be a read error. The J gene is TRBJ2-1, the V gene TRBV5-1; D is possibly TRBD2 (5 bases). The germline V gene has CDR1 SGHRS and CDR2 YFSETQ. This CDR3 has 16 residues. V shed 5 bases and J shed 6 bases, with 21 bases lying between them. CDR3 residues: CASSLGMGRVSNEQFF. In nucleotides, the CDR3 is TGCGCCAGCAGTCTCGGGATGGGCCGGGTGTCCAATGAGCAGTTCTTC.

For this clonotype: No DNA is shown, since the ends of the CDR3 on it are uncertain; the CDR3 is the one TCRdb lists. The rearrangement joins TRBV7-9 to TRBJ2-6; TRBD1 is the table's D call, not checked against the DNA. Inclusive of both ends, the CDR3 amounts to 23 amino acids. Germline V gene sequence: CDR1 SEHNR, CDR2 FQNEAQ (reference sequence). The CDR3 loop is CASSRLGQGYGYTFGSGTNVLTF.